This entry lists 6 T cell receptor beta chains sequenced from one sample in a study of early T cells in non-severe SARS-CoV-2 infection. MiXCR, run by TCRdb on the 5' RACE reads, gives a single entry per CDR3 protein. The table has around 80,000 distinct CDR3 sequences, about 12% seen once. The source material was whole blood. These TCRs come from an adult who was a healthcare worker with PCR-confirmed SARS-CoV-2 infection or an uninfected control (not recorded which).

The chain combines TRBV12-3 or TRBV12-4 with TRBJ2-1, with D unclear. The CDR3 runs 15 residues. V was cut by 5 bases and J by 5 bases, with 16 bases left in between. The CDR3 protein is CASSPLNDQNNEQFF. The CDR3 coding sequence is TGTGCCAGCAGTCCCCTGAACGACCAGAACAATGAGCAGTTCTTC.

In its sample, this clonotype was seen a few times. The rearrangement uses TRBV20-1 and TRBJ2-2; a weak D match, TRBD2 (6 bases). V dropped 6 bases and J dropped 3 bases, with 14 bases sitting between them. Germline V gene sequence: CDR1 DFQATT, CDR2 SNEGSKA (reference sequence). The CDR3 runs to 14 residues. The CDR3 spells CSASVGGDTGELFF. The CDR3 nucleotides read TGCAGTGCCTCAGTCGGAGGGGACACCGGGGAGCTGTTTTTT.

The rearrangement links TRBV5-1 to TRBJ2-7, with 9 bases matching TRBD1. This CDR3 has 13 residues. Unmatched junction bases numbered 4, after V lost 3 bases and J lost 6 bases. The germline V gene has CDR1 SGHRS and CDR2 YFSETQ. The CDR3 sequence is CASSCQDRGEQYF. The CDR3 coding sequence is TGCGCCAGCAGCTGCCAGGACAGGGGCGAGCAGTACTTC. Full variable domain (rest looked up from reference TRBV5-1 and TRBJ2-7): KAGVTQTPRYLIKTRGQQVTLSCSPISGHRSVSWYQQTPGQGLQFLFEYFSETQRNKGNFPGRFSGRQFSNSRSEMNVSTLELGDSALYLCASSCQDRGEQYFGPGTRLTVT.

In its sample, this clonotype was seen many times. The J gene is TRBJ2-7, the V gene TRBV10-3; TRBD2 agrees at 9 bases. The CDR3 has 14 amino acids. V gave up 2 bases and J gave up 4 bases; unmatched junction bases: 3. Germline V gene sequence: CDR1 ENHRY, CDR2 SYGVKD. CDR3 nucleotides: TGTGCCATCAGTGAGGGAACTAGCGGGTACGAGCAGTACTTC. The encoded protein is CAISEGTSGYEQYF.

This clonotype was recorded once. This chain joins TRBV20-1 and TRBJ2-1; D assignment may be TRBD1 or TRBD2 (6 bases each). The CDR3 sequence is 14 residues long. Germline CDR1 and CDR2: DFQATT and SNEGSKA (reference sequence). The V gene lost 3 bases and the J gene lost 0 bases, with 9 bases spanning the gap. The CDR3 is CSARRDISYNEQFF. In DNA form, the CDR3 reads TGCAGTGCTAGGCGGGACATCTCCTACAATGAGCAGTTCTTC.

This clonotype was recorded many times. The CDR3 DNA follows: TGTGCCAGCTCACGGGTCGGTACCTACGAGCAGTACTTC. It encodes CASSRVGTYEQYF. The rearrangement links TRBV18 to TRBJ2-7; D gene ambiguous. Germline CDR1 and CDR2: KGHSH and LQKENI. Deletions cut 4 bases from V and 2 bases from J, with 9 bases between. This CDR3 has 13 residues.